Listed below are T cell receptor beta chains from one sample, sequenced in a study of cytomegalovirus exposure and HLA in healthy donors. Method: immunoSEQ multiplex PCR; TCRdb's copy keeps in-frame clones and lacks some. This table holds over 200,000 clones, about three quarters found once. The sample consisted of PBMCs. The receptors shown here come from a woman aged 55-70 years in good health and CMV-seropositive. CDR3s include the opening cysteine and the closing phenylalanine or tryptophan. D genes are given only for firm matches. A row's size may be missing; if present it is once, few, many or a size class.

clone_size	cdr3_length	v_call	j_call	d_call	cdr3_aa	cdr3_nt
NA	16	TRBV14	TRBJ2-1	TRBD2	CASSHLLATTYNEQFF	TGTGCCAGCAGCCACCTACTAGCGACAACCTACAATGAGCAGTTCTTC
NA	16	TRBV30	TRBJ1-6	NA	CAWSVRVYSYNSPLHF	TGTGCCTGGAGTGTCCGGGTTTACTCCTATAATTCACCCCTCCACTTT
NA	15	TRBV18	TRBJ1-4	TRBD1	CASSPTGTGDEKLFF	TGTGCCAGCTCACCTACCGGGACAGGCGACGAAAAACTGTTTTTT
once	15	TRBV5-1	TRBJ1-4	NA	CASSQWTTTNEKLFF	TGCGCCAGCAGCCAATGGACTACAACTAATGAAAAACTGTTTTTT
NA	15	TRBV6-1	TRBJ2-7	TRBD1	CASKGRQGASYEQYF	TGTGCCAGCAAAGGGAGACAGGGGGCTTCCTACGAGCAGTACTTC
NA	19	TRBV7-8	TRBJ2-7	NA	CASSLRGGSPAGEKGEQYF	TGTGCCAGCAGCCTCAGGGGGGGGTCTCCAGCGGGAGAAAAGGGCGAGCAGTACTTC
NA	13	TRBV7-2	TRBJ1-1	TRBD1	CASSNGQGGEAFF	TGTGCCAGCAGCAACGGACAGGGGGGTGAAGCTTTCTTT
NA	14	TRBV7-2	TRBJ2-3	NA	CASRRTTRTDTQYF	TGTGCCAGCAGGAGGACTACGCGCACAGATACGCAGTATTTT
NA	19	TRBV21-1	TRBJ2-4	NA	CASIQGEGPSLIAKNIQYF	TGTGCCAGTATACAGGGGGAGGGGCCGAGTCTGATAGCCAAAAACATTCAGTACTTC
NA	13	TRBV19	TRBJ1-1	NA	CASSIMGGTEAFF	TGTGCCAGTAGTATCATGGGAGGGACTGAAGCTTTCTTT
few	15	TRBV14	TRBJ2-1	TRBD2	CASSQKREGLNEQFF	TGTGCCAGCAGCCAAAAGCGGGAGGGCCTAAATGAGCAGTTCTTC
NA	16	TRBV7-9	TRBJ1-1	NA	CASSYKTGGSNTEAFF	TGTGCCAGCAGCTATAAGACAGGAGGCTCTAACACTGAAGCTTTCTTT
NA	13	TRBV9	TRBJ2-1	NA	CASSPTSRSEQFF	TGTGCCAGCAGCCCGACTAGTCGTAGTGAGCAGTTCTTC
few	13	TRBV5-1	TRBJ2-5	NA	CASSAGPQETQYF	TGCGCCAGCAGCGCGGGACCTCAAGAGACCCAGTACTTC
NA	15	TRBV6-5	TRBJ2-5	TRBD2	CASGLAGALRETQYF	TGTGCCAGTGGACTAGCGGGAGCCCTTAGGGAGACCCAGTACTTC
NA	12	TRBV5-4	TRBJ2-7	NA	CASSLKSGEQYF	TGTGCCAGCAGCTTAAAGTCGGGGGAGCAGTACTTC
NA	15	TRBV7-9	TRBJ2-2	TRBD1	CASSLETGGTGELFF	TGTGCCAGCAGCCTGGAGACAGGGGGAACCGGGGAGCTGTTTTTT
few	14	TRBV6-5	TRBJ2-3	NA	CASTSGYSTDTQYF	TGTGCCAGCACCTCGGGGTATAGCACAGATACGCAGTATTTT
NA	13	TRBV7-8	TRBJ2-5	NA	CASSFSGQETQYF	TGTGCCAGCAGCTTCTCCGGCCAAGAGACCCAGTACTTC
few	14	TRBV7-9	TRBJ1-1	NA	CASSLPLQGTEAFF	TGTGCCAGCAGCTTGCCCTTACAGGGAACTGAAGCTTTCTTT
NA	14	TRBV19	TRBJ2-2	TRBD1	CASSPHRGPGELFF	TGTGCCAGTAGTCCGCACAGGGGGCCCGGGGAGCTGTTTTTT
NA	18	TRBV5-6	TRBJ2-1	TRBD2	CASSIRTSGRGSYNEQFF	TGTGCCAGCAGCATCAGGACTAGCGGGAGAGGCTCCTACAATGAGCAGTTCTTC
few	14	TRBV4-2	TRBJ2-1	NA	CASSQEIGGNEQFF	TGTGCCAGCAGCCAAGAAATCGGAGGGAATGAGCAGTTCTTC
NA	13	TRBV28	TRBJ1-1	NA	CASRSTGYTEAFF	TGTGCCAGCAGAAGTACAGGGTACACTGAAGCTTTCTTT
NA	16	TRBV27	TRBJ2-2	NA	CASRGAGLAGTGELFF	TGTGCCAGCAGAGGGGCGGGGCTAGCAGGGACCGGGGAGCTGTTTTTT
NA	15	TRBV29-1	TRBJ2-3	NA	CSVDVMGRGTDTQYF	TGCAGCGTTGATGTCATGGGGCGAGGCACAGATACGCAGTATTTT
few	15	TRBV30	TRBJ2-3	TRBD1	CAWSERTGGTDTQYF	TGTGCCTGGAGCGAAAGGACAGGGGGCACAGATACGCAGTATTTT
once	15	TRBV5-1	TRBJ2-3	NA	CASSLFPAGTDTQYF	TGCGCCAGCAGCTTGTTCCCTGCGGGGACAGATACGCAGTATTTT